The text below deals with one T cell receptor (beta chain). Its antigen remains undetermined. No much larger clonotype is one base removed from it; base qualities were not supplied. Per the germline V gene, SGHAT is the CDR1 and FQNNGV is the CDR2. The CDR3 sequence holds 14 residues, the cysteine and phenylalanine included. Only the CDR3 portion is preserved as DNA: 42 bases, with reading frame beginning at the first base. V trim: 1 base; J trim: 9 bases; unmatched bases: 3. This sample is part of a study of blood T cell repertoires in COVID-19 (TCRdb year 2020). Background for the entire study: Samples covering the acute and convalescent phases of COVID-19 were provided by collaborators in the United States, Italy and Spain. The prospective study material was composed of cDNA or gDNA derived from T cells, B-cell-depleted T cells, or PBMCs. The repertoires were released in a freely available public database intended as a resource for research on the immune response to SARS-CoV-2. Samples were obtained from the ongoing ImmuneRACE study (first 160 participants) and from 1,254 subjects provided by 6 global collaborators. Subjects who had been exposed to COVID-19, were actively infected with it, or had recovered from it provided the deeply sampled blood TCRbeta repertoires that made up the dataset. Where available, HLA class I and class II types were taken from metadata supplied by the sample provider and were not determined by assay-based typing. Nearly every sample came with metadata listing a de-identified subject ID, COVID-19 status, age in years and sex. Broader findings and caveats from the paper: The quantity of clinical and demographic metadata differed by source and by participant and was supplied without curation.

The immunoSEQ Assay, a bias-controlled multiplex PCR, was used to amplify TCRbeta CDR3 regions from genomic DNA. The paper's data handling went like this. The number of nucleated cells in each sample was estimated from the amplification of reference gene primers within the assay. To quantify the absolute abundance of each unique TCRbeta CDR3 rearrangement, sequence reads were collapsed and filtered. For each sample, productive Simpson clonality was calculated by taking the square root of Simpson's diversity index across productive rearrangements. Entries here come from immuneACCESS through TCRdb and include only in-frame sequences with V and J called. Some clones fail to appear in such tables; in the studies checked, an unresolved V gene covers under half of the shortfall, and the cause of the remainder is unknown. D and trimming come from the DNA, and the V and J calls and clone size come from that table. This sample holds about 170,000 clones; approximately 86% were observed only once. The ten largest clones add up to 5.5% to 8% of the sample.

One collaborating source in Seattle enrolled patients while the patients were actively infected and followed the patients over time throughout the course of disease. Whole blood was collected in K2EDTA tubes by collaborating institutions according to the institutions' own protocols. Collaborator samples were shipped for TCRbeta analysis as frozen whole blood, isolated PBMCs, or DNA extracted from either sample type. This chain joins TRBV11-2 to TRBJ1-6; 7 bases in the middle match TRBD1. The sequenced sample consisted of peripheral blood. The TCR sequence derives from a man aged 80 or over with COVID-19, enrolled during active disease. The bases are TGTGCCAGCAGCTTAGTCCAGGGGGTTTCACCCCTCCACTTT. It translates as CASSLVQGVSPLHF.